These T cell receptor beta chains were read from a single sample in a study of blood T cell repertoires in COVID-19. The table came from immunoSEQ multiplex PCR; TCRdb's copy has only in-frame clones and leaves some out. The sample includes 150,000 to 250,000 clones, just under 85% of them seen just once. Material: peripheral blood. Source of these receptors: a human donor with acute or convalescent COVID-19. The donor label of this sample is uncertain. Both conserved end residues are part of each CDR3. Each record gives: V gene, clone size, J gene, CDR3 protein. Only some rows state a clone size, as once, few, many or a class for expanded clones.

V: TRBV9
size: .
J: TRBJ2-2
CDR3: CASTPWATGELFF

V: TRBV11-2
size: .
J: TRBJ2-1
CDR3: CASSSTSGHSSYNEQFF

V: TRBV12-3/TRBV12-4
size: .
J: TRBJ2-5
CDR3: CASRAGLESAQYF

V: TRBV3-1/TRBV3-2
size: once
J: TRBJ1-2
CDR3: CASSQDQGRADYGYTF

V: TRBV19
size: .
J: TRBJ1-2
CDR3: CASSTTGFGGYTF

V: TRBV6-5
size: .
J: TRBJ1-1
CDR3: CASSRWAGTEYAFF

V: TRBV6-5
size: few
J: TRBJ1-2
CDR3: CASSLDGGGLYGYTF

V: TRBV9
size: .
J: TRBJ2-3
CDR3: CASSVGQGRTDTQYF

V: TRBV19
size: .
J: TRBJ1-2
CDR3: CASNFRQGHDYGYTF

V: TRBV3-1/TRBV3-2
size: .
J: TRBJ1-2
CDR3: CASSQGARANYGYTF

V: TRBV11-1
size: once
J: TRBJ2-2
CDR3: CASSSTTGRTGELFF

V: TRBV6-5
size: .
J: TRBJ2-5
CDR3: CASMRYRGPQETQYF

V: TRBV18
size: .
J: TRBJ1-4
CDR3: CASSPGGATNEKLFF

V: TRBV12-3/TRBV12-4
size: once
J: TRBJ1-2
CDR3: CASSFSTSGYTF

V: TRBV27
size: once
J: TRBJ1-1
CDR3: CASSSRDSEAFF

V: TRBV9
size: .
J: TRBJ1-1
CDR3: CASSVGGRDTEAFF

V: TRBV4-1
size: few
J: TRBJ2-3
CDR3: CASSQGLDTDTQYF

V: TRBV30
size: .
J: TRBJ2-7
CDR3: CAWSVAGGEQYF

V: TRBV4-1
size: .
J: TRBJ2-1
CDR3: CASSGQGANEQFF

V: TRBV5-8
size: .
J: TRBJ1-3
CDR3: CASSLTGTGNTIYF

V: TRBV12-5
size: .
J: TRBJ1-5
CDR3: CASVLTGQRQPQHF

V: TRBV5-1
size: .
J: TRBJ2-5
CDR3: CASSLNRLAAQETQYF

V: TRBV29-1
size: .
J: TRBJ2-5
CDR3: CSVYGYQETQYF

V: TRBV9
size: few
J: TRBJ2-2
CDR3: CASSVTTSGRAGGELFF

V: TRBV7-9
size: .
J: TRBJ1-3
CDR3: CASSWTGAGNTIYF

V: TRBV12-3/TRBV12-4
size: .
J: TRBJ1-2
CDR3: CASSEDSYGYTF

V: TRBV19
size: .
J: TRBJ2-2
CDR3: CASSRQVNTGELFF

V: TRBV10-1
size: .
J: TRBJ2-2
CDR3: CASSDGGSGAGELFF

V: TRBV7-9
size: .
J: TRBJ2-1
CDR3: CASSLIRLAGVNEQFF

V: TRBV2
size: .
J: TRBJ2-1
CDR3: CASSGLAARNEQFF

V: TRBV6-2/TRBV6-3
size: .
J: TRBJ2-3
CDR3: CASTPRALAGLGNTQYF

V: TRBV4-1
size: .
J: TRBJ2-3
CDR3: CASSREVGGRDTDTQYF

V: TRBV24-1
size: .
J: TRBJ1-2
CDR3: CATRTKTGKANYGYTF

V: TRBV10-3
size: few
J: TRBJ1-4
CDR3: CAISETLGGVTNEKLFF

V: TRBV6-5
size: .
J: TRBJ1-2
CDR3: CASSFPGTDLNYGYTF

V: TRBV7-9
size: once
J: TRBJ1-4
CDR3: CASSLVQPANEKLFF

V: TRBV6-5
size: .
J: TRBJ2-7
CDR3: CASSYSVAGPSEQYF

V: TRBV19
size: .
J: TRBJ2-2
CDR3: CATGRVPSGSRSGELFF

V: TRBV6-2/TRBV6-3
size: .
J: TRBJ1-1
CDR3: CASSYSRENTEAFF

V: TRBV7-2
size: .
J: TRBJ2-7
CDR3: CASSLDPGHNYEQYF

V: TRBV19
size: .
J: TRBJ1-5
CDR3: CASSPSTGTASNQPQHF

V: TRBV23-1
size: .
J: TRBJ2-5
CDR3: CASSHWTLLSVETQYF

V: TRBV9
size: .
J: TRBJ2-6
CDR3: CASSVAGAGANVLTF

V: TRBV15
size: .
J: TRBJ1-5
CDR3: CATSRVGVGSNQPQHF

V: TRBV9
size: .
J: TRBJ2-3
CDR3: CASSSRTGGDTDTQYF

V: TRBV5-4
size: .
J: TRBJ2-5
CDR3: CASSLIVSASGSWETQYF

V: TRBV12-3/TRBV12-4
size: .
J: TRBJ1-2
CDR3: CASSPARGGYTF

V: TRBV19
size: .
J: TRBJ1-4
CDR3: CASSMTDRSNEKLFF

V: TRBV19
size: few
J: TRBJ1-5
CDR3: CASSTGDRGGYQPQHF

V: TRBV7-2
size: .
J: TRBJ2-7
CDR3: CASRRGGQGARLGEQYF

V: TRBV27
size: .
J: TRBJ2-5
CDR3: CASSNNRGSTGVTLETQYF

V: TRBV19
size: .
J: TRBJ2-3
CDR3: CASSNPRGTSTDTQYF

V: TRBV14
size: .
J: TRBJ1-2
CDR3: CASSQVQGAYGYTF

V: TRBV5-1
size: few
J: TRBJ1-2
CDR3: CASRREEGRDGYTF

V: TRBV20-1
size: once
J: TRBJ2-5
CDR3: CSASRTGGTLTQYF

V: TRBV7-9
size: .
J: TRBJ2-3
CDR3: CASSESTDTQYF

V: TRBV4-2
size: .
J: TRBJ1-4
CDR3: CASSQRLTGDNEKLFF

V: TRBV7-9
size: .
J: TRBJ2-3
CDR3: CASSYITDTQYF

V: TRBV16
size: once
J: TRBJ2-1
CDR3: CASSQGTRAGNEQFF

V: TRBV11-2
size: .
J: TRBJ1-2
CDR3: CASSLEGRAGYTF